The clone carrying this TCR beta chain was counted once. The antigen is unknown. Trimming shortened V by 5 bases and J by 3 bases, and 15 bases separated the two germline ends. The CDR3 extends over 15 amino acids. CDR1 and CDR2 from the germline V gene are MNHEY and SVGEGT. The source of the sample is a study of blood T cells in healthy people across ages. Points from the study as a whole: Naive CD4+ cells and diversity were both higher in long-lived donors than in aged donors. In these data, TCR beta diversity tracked strongly with naive T cell percentage.

It was with a sample-barcoded 5' primer and a J-beta primer mix that a second PCR of roughly 7 to 12 cycles was run. MiXCR was run by TCRdb on the 5' RACE reads, yielding one entry per CDR3 protein. Seen here are approximately 940,000 distinct CDR3 sequences, 40% to 60% observed once, and the top ten hold around 15%. The sequenced sample was blood. The TCR sequence derives from a man under 40 in good health. The chain is built from TRBV6-2 or TRBV6-3 and TRBJ2-3; D is perhaps TRBD1 (5 bases). The CDR3 here is CASSPYQTGTDTQYF. The CDR3 DNA follows: TGTGCCAGCAGTCCCTACCAAACAGGAACAGATACGCAGTATTTT.